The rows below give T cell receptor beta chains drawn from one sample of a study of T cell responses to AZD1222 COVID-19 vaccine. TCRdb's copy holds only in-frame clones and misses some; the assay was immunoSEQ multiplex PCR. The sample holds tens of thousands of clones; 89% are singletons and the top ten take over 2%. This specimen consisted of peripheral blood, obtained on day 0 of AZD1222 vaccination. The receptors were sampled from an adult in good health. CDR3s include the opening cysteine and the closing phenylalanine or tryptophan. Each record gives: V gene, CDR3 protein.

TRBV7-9	CASSSLTSGEKRAGELFF
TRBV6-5	CATSDPMNTEAFF
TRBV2	CARPGLGNYGYTF
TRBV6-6	CASSYRQLRDTDTQYF
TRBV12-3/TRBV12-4	CASSLEGHTQYF
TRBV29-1	CSVDQQVGYEQYF
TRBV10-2	CASTDGTGRGMNTEAFF
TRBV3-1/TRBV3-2	CASSYHLDTQYF
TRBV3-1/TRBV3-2	CASSGRTGEADGYTF
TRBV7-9	CASSLLRGPGTDTQYF
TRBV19	CASSIGDSVDTQYF
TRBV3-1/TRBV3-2	CASSQATKPQDRDNQPQHF
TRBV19	CASSTLAGGITEAFF
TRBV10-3	CAISERPYEQYF
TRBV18	CASSPPGIHSYEQYF
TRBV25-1	CASSDGGEYTEAFF
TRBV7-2	CASSLAVTGVNTEAFF
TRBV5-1	CASSGVFGDTGELFF
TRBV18	CASSHYSDTQYF
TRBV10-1	CASSPSGSFSYEQYF
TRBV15	CATSSSGQGILETYEQYF
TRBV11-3	CASSLGRYNEQFF
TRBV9	CASSVTSGGAGETQYF